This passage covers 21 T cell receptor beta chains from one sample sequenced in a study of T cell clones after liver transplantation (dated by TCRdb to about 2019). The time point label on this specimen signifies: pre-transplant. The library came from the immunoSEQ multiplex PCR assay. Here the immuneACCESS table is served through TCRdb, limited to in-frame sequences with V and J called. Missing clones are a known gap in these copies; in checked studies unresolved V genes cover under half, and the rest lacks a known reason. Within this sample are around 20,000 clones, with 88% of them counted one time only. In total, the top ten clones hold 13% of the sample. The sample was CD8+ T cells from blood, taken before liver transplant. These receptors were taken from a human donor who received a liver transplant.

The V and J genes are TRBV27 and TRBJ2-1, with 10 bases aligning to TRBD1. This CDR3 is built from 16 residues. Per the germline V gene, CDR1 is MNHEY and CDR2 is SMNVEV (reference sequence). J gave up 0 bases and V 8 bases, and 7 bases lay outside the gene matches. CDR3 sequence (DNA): TGTGCCAGCTGTCCCGGGACAGGGGCCTCCTACAATGAGCAGTTCTTC. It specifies CASCPGTGASYNEQFF.

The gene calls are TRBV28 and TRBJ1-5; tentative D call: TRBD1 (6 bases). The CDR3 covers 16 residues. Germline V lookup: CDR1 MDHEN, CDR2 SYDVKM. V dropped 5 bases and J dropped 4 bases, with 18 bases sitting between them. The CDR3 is CASSTEAQGRNQPQHF. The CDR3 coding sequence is TGTGCCAGCAGTACGGAGGCACAGGGAAGGAATCAGCCCCAGCATTTT.

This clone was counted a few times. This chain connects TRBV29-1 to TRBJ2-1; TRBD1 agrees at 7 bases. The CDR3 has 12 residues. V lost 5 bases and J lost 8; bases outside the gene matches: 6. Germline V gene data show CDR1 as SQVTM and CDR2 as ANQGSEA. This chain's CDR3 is CSVHQTGYEQFF. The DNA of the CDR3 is TGCAGCGTTCACCAGACAGGGTATGAGCAGTTCTTC.

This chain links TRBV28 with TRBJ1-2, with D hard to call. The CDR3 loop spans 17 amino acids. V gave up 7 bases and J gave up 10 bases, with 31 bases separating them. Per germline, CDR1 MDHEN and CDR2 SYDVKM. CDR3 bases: TGTGCCAGCACCCTGTTAGGAGTCGGTTCTGCAAGGGCGCCCTACACCTTC. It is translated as CASTLLGVGSARAPYTF.

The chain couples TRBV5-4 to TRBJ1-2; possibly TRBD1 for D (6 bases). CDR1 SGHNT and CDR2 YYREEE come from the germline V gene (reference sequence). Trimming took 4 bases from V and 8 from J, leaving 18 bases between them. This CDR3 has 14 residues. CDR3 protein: CASSQHTGNGGYTF. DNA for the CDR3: TGTGCCAGCAGCCAACATACAGGGAATGGGGGCTACACCTTC.

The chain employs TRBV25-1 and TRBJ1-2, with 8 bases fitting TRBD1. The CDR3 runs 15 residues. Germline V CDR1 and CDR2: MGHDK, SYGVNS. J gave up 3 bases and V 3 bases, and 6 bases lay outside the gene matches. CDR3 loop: CASSDTRTGYYGYTF. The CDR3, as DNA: TGTGCCAGCAGTGATACTCGGACAGGGTACTATGGCTACACCTTC.

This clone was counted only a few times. The CDR3 DNA follows: TGTGCCAGCAGTTTCCACGACACCGGGGAGCTGTTTTTT. Translation: CASSFHDTGELFF. The rearrangement links TRBV27 to TRBJ2-2; D call uncertain. This CDR3 has 13 amino acids. V gave up 3 bases and J gave up 3 bases, with 5 bases separating them. CDR1 is MNHEY, CDR2 SMNVEV, per germline (reference sequence).

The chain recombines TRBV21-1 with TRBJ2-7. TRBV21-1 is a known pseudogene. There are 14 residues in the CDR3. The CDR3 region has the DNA TGTGCCAGCAGCAACATCGGAAGGGACGACGAGCAGTACTTC. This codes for CASSNIGRDDEQYF.

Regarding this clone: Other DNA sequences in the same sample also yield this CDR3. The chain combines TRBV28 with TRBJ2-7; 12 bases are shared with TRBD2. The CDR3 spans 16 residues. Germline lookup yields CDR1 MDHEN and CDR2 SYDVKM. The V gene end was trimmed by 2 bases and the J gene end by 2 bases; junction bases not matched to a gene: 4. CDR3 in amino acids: CASSLVLAGGPYEQYF. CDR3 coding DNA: TGTGCCAGCAGTTTAGTACTAGCGGGAGGTCCCTACGAGCAGTACTTC.

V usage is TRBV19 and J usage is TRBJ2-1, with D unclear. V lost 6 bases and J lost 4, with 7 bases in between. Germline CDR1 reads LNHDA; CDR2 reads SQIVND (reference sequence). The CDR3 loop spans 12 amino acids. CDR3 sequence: CASSDGYNEQFF. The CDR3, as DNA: TGTGCCAGTAGCGACGGTTACAATGAGCAGTTCTTC.

The CDR3 sequence is CASSQRGFPGNTIYF. Written as DNA, the CDR3 is TGTGCCAGCAGCCAGCGGGGGTTTCCTGGAAACACCATATATTTT. J is TRBJ1-3 and V is TRBV13, with a possible D match to TRBD1 (5 bases). Deletions cut 5 bases from V and 2 bases from J, with 13 bases between. CDR1 is PRHDT and CDR2 is FYEKMQ in the germline V gene (reference sequence). The CDR3 runs to 15 residues.

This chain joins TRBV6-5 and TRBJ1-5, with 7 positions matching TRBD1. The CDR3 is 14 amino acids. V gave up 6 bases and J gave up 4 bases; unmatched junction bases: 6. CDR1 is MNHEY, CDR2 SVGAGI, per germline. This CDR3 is CASRQTGRNQPQHF. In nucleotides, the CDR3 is TGTGCCAGCAGACAGACAGGGAGAAATCAGCCCCAGCATTTT.

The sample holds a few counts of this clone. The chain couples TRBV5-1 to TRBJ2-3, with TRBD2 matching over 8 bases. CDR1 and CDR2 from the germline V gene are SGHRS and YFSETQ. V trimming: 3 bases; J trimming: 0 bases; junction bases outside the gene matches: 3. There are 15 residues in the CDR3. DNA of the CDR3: TGCGCCAGCAGCTACGGACTAGCTAGCACAGATACGCAGTATTTT. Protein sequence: CASSYGLASTDTQYF.

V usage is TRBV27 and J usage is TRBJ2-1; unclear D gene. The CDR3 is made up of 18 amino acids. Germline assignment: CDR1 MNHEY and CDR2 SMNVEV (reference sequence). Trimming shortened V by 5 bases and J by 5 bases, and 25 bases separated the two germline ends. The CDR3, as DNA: TGTGCCAGCAGTCCTTTCGGAATTATTGAACAATTTAACAATGAGCAGTTCTTC. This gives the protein CASSPFGIIEQFNNEQFF.

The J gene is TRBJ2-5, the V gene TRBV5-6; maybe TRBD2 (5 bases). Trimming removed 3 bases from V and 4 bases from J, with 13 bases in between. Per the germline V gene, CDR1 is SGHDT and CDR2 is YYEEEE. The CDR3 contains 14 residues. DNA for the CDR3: TGTGCCAGCAGCTCCGGGATTCAGCCAGAGACCCAGTACTTC. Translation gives CASSSGIQPETQYF.

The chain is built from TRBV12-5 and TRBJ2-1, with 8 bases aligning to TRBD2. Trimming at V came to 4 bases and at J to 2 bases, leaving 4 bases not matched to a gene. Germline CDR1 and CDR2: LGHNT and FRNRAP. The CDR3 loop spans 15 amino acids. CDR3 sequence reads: CASGSSGRAYNEQFF. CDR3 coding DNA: TGTGCTAGTGGTTCCAGCGGGAGAGCCTACAATGAGCAGTTCTTC.

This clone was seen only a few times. The CDR3 reads CASSVGRVGYTF. In DNA, the CDR3 is TGTGCCAGCAGCGTAGGAAGGGTCGGCTACACCTTC. The rearrangement links TRBV5-4 to TRBJ1-2; D gene unclear. Looked up from germline, CDR1 is SGHNT and CDR2 is YYREEE (reference sequence). V was shortened by 4 bases and J by 8 bases, with 12 bases between the two germline ends. The CDR3 has 12 amino acids. Combining the CDR3 with reference TRBV5-4 and TRBJ1-2 gives the whole variable domain ETGVTQSPTHLIKTRGQQVTLRCSSQSGHNTVSWYQQALGQGPQFIFQYYREEENGRGNFPPRFSGLQFPNYSSELNVNALELDDSALYLCASSVGRVGYTFGSGTRLTVV.

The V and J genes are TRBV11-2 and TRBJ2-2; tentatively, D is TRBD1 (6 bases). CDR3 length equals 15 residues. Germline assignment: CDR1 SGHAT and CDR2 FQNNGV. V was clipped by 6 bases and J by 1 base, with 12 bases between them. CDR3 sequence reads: CASRYPDRNTGELFF. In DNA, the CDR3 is TGTGCCAGCAGATACCCGGACAGGAACACCGGGGAGCTGTTTTTT.

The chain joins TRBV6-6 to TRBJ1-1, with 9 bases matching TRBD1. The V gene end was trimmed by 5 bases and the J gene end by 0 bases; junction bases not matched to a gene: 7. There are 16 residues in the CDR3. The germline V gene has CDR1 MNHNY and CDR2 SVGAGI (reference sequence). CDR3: CASSKWTGEMNTEAFF. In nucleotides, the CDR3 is TGTGCCAGCAGTAAATGGACAGGGGAAATGAACACTGAAGCTTTCTTT.

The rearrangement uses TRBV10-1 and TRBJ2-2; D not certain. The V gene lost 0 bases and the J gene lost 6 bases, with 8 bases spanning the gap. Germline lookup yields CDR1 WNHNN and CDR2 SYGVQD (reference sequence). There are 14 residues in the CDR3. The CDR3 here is CASSESLRSGELFF. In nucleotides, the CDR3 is TGCGCCAGCAGTGAGTCCCTTCGGTCCGGGGAGCTGTTTTTT.

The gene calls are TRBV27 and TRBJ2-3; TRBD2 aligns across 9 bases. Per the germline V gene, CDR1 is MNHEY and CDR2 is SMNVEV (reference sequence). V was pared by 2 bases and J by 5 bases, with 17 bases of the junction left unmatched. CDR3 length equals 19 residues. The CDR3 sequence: CASSLSPYPVAGAKDTQYF. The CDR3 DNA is TGTGCCAGCAGTTTAAGCCCCTACCCGGTAGCGGGAGCTAAAGATACGCAGTATTTT.